Listed here are 19 T cell receptor beta chains from one sample, sequenced in a study of control samples from healthy donors and cancer patients. Profiling relied on immunoSEQ multiplex PCR, and the TCRdb table lists in-frame clones only, not all of them. The table lists about 140,000 clones, approximately 94% of them singletons, with around 12% in the top ten. The sample consisted of blood. The receptors here all came from a man aged 40-55 years in good health.

V gene TRBV2 combines with J gene TRBJ1-5; 9 bases align to TRBD1. Germline trimming cut 6 bases from V and 3 bases from J; bases unmatched to any gene: 3. Per the germline V gene, CDR1 is SNHLY and CDR2 is FYNNEI. The CDR3 consists of 14 residues. CDR3: CASSGTGPNQPQHF. The CDR3 bases are TGTGCCAGCAGCGGGACAGGGCCCAATCAGCCCCAGCATTTT.

The J gene is TRBJ2-5, the V gene TRBV15; D is uncertain. This CDR3 is built from 14 residues. The V end was cut by 7 bases, the J end by 4 bases, with 16 bases between. Germline V gives CDR1 LNHNV, CDR2 YYDKDF (reference sequence). The CDR3 nucleotides are TGTGCCACCATGAGGACCACCTCCTCAGAGACCCAGTACTTC. This gives the protein CATMRTTSSETQYF.

This chain joins TRBV27 and TRBJ2-1, with unresolved D. CDR1 is MNHEY, CDR2 SMNVEV, per germline (reference sequence). V was clipped by 0 bases and J by 4 bases, with 7 bases between them. The CDR3 covers 14 residues. CDR3: CASSLSLGYNEQFF. Written as DNA, the CDR3 is TGTGCCAGCAGTTTATCGTTAGGGTACAATGAGCAGTTCTTC.

This chain uses TRBV28 with TRBJ1-5, with a tentative D call TRBD1 (5 bases). CDR3 size: 14 residues. V was shortened by 6 bases and J by 4 bases, with 13 bases between the two germline ends. Germline CDR1 is MDHEN and CDR2 is SYDVKM. The CDR3 loop reads CASRTGTVNQPQHF. The CDR3, as DNA: TGTGCCAGCAGGACTGGGACGGTAAATCAGCCCCAGCATTTT.

The table lists this clone with a count of one. V usage is TRBV5-1 and J usage is TRBJ1-2; D is undetermined. The CDR3 runs 15 residues. V dropped 0 bases and J dropped 0 bases, with 9 bases sitting between them. The germline gives CDR1 SGHRS, CDR2 YFSETQ. The CDR3 here is CASSLAPESNYGYTF. CDR3 in DNA: TGCGCCAGCAGCTTGGCCCCGGAATCTAACTATGGCTACACCTTC.

Notes on this clone: Other nucleotide sequences from this sample produce the same CDR3. J is TRBJ2-3 and V is TRBV5-4, with 8 bases fitting TRBD1. Germline V gene sequence: CDR1 SGHNT, CDR2 YYREEE (reference sequence). This CDR3 has 15 residues. After removal of 1 base from V and 3 bases from J, the junction contained 4 bases not matched to a gene. CDR3 loop: CASSLTGGRTDTQYF. CDR3 coding DNA: TGTGCCAGCAGCTTGACAGGGGGTAGGACAGATACGCAGTATTTT.

This clone is deemed large. The chain joins TRBV11-1 to TRBJ2-4; possible D gene TRBD2, 6 bases. The V end lost 1 base, the J end lost 7 bases, and 17 bases lay between the germline ends. Germline V gives CDR1 SGHAT, CDR2 FQDESV (reference sequence). The CDR3 totals 16 residues. CDR3 in amino acids: CASSLELGDSLNIQYF. CDR3 in DNA: TGTGCCAGCAGCTTAGAATTGGGGGACTCCTTGAACATTCAGTACTTC.

The J gene is TRBJ1-1, the V gene TRBV28; 7 bases fit TRBD1. The CDR3 has 15 amino acids. CDR1 and CDR2 from the germline V gene are MDHEN and SYDVKM. V gave up 3 bases and J gave up 4 bases; unmatched junction bases: 8. CDR3 bases: TGTGCCAGCAGTTTGCCAACAGGGGTGGGCACTGAAGCTTTCTTT. It specifies CASSLPTGVGTEAFF.

The chain is built from TRBV5-6 and TRBJ1-6; TRBD1 aligns across 10 bases. Trimming took 7 bases from V and 7 from J; bases not matched to a gene: 8. Germline V gives CDR1 SGHDT, CDR2 YYEEEE. The CDR3 is made up of 15 amino acids. The CDR3 region is CASSFRDRGNSPLHF. For the CDR3, the DNA is TGTGCCAGCTCATTTCGGGACAGGGGAAATTCACCCCTCCACTTT.

This clone was seen just once. The V call is TRBV6-2 or TRBV6-3, the J call TRBJ2-7, with D uncertain. Germline assignment: CDR1 MNHEY and CDR2 SVGEGT. The CDR3 loop spans 11 amino acids. Trimming pared 2 bases from V and 6 bases from J, leaving 5 bases between. CDR3 DNA: TGTGCCAGCAGTTACCGGCGCGAGCAGTACTTC. Protein: CASSYRREQYF.

The rearrangement joins TRBV18 to TRBJ1-2, with a possible D match to TRBD1 (5 bases). The CDR3 is made up of 16 amino acids. V lost 6 bases, J lost 1 base, and 18 bases lay in between. CDR1 and CDR2 (germline): KGHSH, LQKENI. CDR3 coding DNA: TGTGCCAGCTCCGGGGACCAGGGCATTCTTAACTATGGCTACACCTTC. It yields the protein CASSGDQGILNYGYTF.

The gene calls are TRBV9 and TRBJ2-1; 8 bases match TRBD2. CDR3 length: 16 amino acids. The ends lost 3 bases at V and 5 bases at J; junction bases unmatched: 10. Germline assignment: CDR1 SGDLS and CDR2 YYNGEE. The DNA for the CDR3 is TGTGCCAGCAGCGGCAGCGGGGGCGATGGAGACAATGAGCAGTTCTTC. Protein product: CASSGSGGDGDNEQFF.

The J gene is TRBJ2-7, the V gene TRBV6-5; TRBD1 might be the D (6 bases). Germline CDR1 and CDR2: MNHEY and SVGAGI. This CDR3 has 15 amino acids. With 6 bases removed from V and 3 bases from J, the gap between germline ends came to 18 bases. DNA of the CDR3: TGTGCCAGCAGACTCAATGAAGGACAGAACTACGAGCAGTACTTC. Protein product: CASRLNEGQNYEQYF.

The chain joins TRBV6-2 or TRBV6-3 to TRBJ1-1; D gene ambiguous. V was shortened by 7 bases and J by 4 bases, with 22 bases between the two germline ends. Germline V gives CDR1 MNHEY, CDR2 SVGEGT. The CDR3 covers 16 residues. The CDR3 DNA sequence: TGTGCCAGCACCCCATACCGGGTTCAAGCTGGCACTGAAGCTTTCTTT. Translated, it gives CASTPYRVQAGTEAFF.

This rearrangement joins TRBV28 to TRBJ1-4; D might be TRBD1 (6 bases). Germline V gene data show CDR1 as MDHEN and CDR2 as SYDVKM. V lost 11 bases and J 7 bases, leaving 14 bases between the germline ends. The CDR3 length is 12 residues. CDR3 in DNA: TGTGCCGGTTTGGGGGCGGGTGAAAAACTGTTTTTT. Its translation is CAGLGAGEKLFF.

The V gene is TRBV9, the J gene TRBJ1-3; TRBD1 matches at 9 bases. The length of the CDR3 is 14 residues. Losses at the gene ends were 4 bases for V and 5 bases for J; bases not matched to a gene: 4. Germline CDR1 reads SGDLS; CDR2 reads YYNGEE. The CDR3 protein is CASSPGTGRNTIYF. In nucleotides, the CDR3 is TGTGCCAGCAGCCCGGGGACAGGGAGAAACACCATATATTTT.

V usage is TRBV6-1 and J usage is TRBJ1-3; 9 nucleotides match TRBD1. The CDR3 is 16 amino acids. Per germline, CDR1 MNHNS and CDR2 SASEGT. V dropped 4 bases and J dropped 4; count of bases not matched to a gene: 8. CDR3 sequence: CASSALGTGSGNTIYF. The CDR3 DNA reads TGTGCCAGCAGTGCCTTGGGGACAGGGTCAGGAAACACCATATATTTT.

This sequence joins TRBV7-2 and TRBJ2-1; 8 positions agree with TRBD2. Germline V gene sequence: CDR1 SGHTA, CDR2 FQGNSA. Unmatched junction bases numbered 5, after V lost 0 bases and J lost 4 bases. CDR3 length: 16 residues. The CDR3 DNA is TGTGCCAGCAGCTTAGCTTGGCGGGAGGAGTACAATGAGCAGTTCTTC. Its translation: CASSLAWREEYNEQFF.

The V gene is TRBV5-6, the J gene TRBJ1-6; D is unclear. The CDR3 extends over 17 amino acids. In germline, CDR1 is SGHDT, CDR2 YYEEEE. The V gene lost 1 base and the J gene lost 0 bases, with 11 bases spanning the gap. The CDR3: CASSLFTESSYNSPLHF. The CDR3 DNA reads as TGTGCCAGCAGCTTGTTCACAGAGAGCTCCTATAATTCACCCCTCCACTTT.